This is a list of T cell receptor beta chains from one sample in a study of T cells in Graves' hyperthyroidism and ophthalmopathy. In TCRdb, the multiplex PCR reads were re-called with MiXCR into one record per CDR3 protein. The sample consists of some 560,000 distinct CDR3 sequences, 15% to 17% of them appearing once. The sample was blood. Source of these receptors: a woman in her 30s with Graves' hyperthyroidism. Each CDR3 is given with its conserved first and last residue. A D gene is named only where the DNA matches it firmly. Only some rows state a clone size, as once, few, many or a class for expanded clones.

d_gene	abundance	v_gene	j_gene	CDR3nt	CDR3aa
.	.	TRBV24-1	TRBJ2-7	TGTGCCACCAGTGACCGAATAATAGGGACGCTGGTAATCTACGAGCAGTACTTC	CATSDRIIGTLVIYEQYF
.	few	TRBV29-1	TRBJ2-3	TGCAGCGTTGAATTCTCTAGCCGACATACCACAGATACGCAGTATTTT	CSVEFSSRHTTDTQYF
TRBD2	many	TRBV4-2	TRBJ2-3	TGTGCCAGCAGCCAGTTACTAGCGGGAGGCGGAGATACGCAGTATTTT	CASSQLLAGGGDTQYF
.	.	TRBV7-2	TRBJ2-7	TGTGCCAGCAGCTTAACAACAGTCTACGAGCAGTACTTC	CASSLTTVYEQYF
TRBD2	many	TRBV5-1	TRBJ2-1	TGCGCCAGCAGCTTCCTACTAGCGGGAGATTACAATGAGCAGTTCTTC	CASSFLLAGDYNEQFF
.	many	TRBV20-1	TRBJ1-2	TGCAGCATCCTAGGGCGAATGGACTATGGCTACACCTTC	CSILGRMDYGYTF
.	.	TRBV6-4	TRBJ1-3	TGTGCCAGCACCGACGGACCGACTGGAAACACCATATATTTT	CASTDGPTGNTIYF
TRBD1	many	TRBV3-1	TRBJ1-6	TGTGCCAGCAGGACACAGGGGAATTCACCCCTCCACTTT	CASRTQGNSPLHF
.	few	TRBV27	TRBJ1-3	TGTGCCAGCAGTTTATCCCACCGAGGGGGCTCTGGAAACACCATATATTTT	CASSLSHRGGSGNTIYF
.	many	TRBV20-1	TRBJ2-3	TGCAGTGCTTTTATGACCGACGATACGCAGTATTTT	CSAFMTDDTQYF
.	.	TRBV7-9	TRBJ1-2	TGTGCCAGCAGCTTAGAGGGGGTATCTACCGGCTACACCTTC	CASSLEGVSTGYTF
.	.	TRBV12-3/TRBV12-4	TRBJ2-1	TGTGCCACCAGTGATCCCCTAGCCGGTGTTTATGAGCAGTTCTTC	CATSDPLAGVYEQFF
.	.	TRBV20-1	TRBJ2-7	TGCAGTGCTAGAGCTTTAGGCAGCCCGTTTTTGAACTACGAGCAGTACTTC	CSARALGSPFLNYEQYF
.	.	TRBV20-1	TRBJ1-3	TGCAGTGCTAGAACGGCAGGGGCTGGAAACACCATATATTTT	CSARTAGAGNTIYF
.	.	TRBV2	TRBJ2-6	TGTGCCAGCAGTGAATATGGGGAGACCGGGGCCAACGTCCTGACTTTC	CASSEYGETGANVLTF
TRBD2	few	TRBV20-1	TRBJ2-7	TGCAGTGCCGAGGGGAGCGGGGCGTTTATCTACGAGCAGTACTTC	CSAEGSGAFIYEQYF
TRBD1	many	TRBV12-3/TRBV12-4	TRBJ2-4	TGTGCCAGCAGTGCCGACAGGGTCAGAAACATTCAGTACTTC	CASSADRVRNIQYF
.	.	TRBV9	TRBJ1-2	TGTGCCAGCAGCGTAGGAGGGGAAAACTATGGCTACACCTTC	CASSVGGENYGYTF
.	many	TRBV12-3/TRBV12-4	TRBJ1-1	.	CASSTSSDLNIEAFF
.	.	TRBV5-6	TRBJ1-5	TGTGCCAGCAGCATCTCGCCAAATCAGCCCCAGCATTTT	CASSISPNQPQHF
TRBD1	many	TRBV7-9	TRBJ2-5	TGTGCCAGCAGCTTAGCGGACAGGGGCCAAGAGACCCAGTACTTC	CASSLADRGQETQYF
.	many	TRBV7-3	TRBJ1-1	TGTGCCAGCAGCTTAATGGGCAGGGGGAACACTGAAGCTTTCTTT	CASSLMGRGNTEAFF
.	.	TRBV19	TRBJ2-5	TGTGCCAGTAGTAAAGGACATCCTCAAGAGACCCAGTACTTC	CASSKGHPQETQYF
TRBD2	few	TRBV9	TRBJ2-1	TGTGCCAGCAGCGGAATACTAGCGGGGAGCTCCTACAATGAGCAGTTCTTC	CASSGILAGSSYNEQFF
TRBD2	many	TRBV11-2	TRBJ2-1	TGTGCCAGCAGCCTGCGACTAGCGGACAATGAGCAGTTCTTC	CASSLRLADNEQFF
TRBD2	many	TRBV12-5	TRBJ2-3	TGTGCTAGTGGTTTCGGAGGGCTAGCGGGAGGCACAGATACGCAGTATTTT	CASGFGGLAGGTDTQYF
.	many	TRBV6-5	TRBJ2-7	TGTGCCAGCAGTTACTCGTATGTTGACAGGAACTACGAGCAGTACTTC	CASSYSYVDRNYEQYF
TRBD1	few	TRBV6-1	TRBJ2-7	TGTGCCAGCAGTGAAGTGGGACAGGGCTACGAGCAGTACTTC	CASSEVGQGYEQYF
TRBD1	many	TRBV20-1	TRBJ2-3	TGCAGTGCCCAGAAGAGGGGACAGGGTGCAGATACGCAGTATTTT	CSAQKRGQGADTQYF
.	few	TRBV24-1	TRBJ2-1	TGTGCCACCGGACGGATTAATGAGCAGTTCTTC	CATGRINEQFF
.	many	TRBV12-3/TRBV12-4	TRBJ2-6	TGTGCCAGCACCCTGCAACGTGGGTGGAACTCTGGGGCCAACGTCCTGACTTTC	CASTLQRGWNSGANVLTF
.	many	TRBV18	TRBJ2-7	TGTGCCAGCTCACCATCCCGGGGCCCCTACGAGCAGTACTTC	CASSPSRGPYEQYF
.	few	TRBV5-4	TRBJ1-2	TGTGCCAGCAGCCTAAACAGGGCCTATGGCTACACCTTC	CASSLNRAYGYTF
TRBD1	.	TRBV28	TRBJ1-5	TGTGCCAGCACCTCGACAGGGTTCAATCAGCCCCAGCATTTT	CASTSTGFNQPQHF
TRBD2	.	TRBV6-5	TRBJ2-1	TGTGCCAGCAGTTGGGGACTAGCCAATGAGCAGTTCTTC	CASSWGLANEQFF
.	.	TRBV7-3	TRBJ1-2	TGTGCCAGCAGTCACTATCAGGGTGCTGGCTACACCTTC	CASSHYQGAGYTF
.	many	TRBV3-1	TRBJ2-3	TGTGCCAGCAGCCAAGGGAGGGGTGATACGCAGTATTTT	CASSQGRGDTQYF
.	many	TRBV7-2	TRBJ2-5	TGTGCCAGCAGCAACAGAGAGACCCAGTACTTC	CASSNRETQYF
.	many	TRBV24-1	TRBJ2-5	TGTGCCACCAGTGATGAAGAGACCCAGTACTTC	CATSDEETQYF
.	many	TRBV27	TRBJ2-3	TGTGCCAGCAGTTCCAGGATCACAGATACGCAGTATTTT	CASSSRITDTQYF
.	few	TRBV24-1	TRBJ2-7	TGTGCCACCAGTGATATCTCCGGCGATCAGTACTTC	CATSDISGDQYF
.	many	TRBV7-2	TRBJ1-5	TGTGCCAGCAGTCTAATACGGGCCTCTAGCAATCAGCCCCAGCATTTT	CASSLIRASSNQPQHF
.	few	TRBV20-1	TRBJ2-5	TGCAGTGCTAGCTCGGCGATTCAAGAGACCCAGTACTTC	CSASSAIQETQYF
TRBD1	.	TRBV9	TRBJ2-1	TGTGCCAGCAGCAAACACAGGGGGAATGAGCAGTTCTTC	CASSKHRGNEQFF
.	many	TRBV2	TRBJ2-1	TGTGCCAGCAGTGAAGCACGCGGGATCCACAATGAGCAGTTCTTC	CASSEARGIHNEQFF
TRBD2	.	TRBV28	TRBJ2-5	TGTGCCAGCAGTCTAGCGGGGGTCCCCCAAGAGACCCAGTACTTC	CASSLAGVPQETQYF
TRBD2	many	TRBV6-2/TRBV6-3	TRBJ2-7	TGTGCCAGCAAAGGCGCGGGAGGGCCCTACGAGCAGTACTTC	CASKGAGGPYEQYF
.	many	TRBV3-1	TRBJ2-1	TGTGCCAGCAGCCAGTACTCTAGCGCCAATGAGCAGTTCTTC	CASSQYSSANEQFF
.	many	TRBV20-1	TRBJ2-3	TGCAGTGCTAGGCTCGGGGGTGGGACAGATACGCAGTATTTT	CSARLGGGTDTQYF
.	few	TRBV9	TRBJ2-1	TGTGCCAGCAGCGCGCAGGGTAATGAGCAGTTCTTC	CASSAQGNEQFF
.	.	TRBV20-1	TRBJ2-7	TGCAGTGCTAGAGTCGGCGCTAGCCCGAGCGAGCAGTACTTC	CSARVGASPSEQYF
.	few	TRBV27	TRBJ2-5	TGTGCCAGCAAACCCCAGGGTCGGGGAGAGACCCAGTACTTC	CASKPQGRGETQYF
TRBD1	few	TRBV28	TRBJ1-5	TGTGCCAGCACGTCGGGACAGGAGAATCAGCCCCAGCATTTT	CASTSGQENQPQHF